This is a list of T cell receptor beta chains from one sample in a study of blood T cells in healthy people across ages. In TCRdb, the 5' RACE reads were re-called with MiXCR into one record per CDR3 protein. Seen here are approximately 960,000 distinct CDR3 sequences, just under 30% observed once, and the top ten hold roughly 10%. This same sample was also part of a study on T cells of mothers and their children.

Sequenced sample: blood. The source is a middle-aged woman in good health. The CDR3 runs from the conserved cysteine through the conserved F or W. A D gene is named only where the DNA matches it firmly. Not all rows give a size; the values are once, few, many and, for expanded clones, a class.

TRBV28	.	many	TRBJ2-7	CASSLSGGKVHEQYF	TGTGCCAGCAGTTTATCAGGGGGGAAGGTCCACGAGCAGTACTTC
TRBV20-1	.	many	TRBJ2-7	CSARTDLYEQYF	TGCAGTGCTAGGACAGACCTATACGAGCAGTACTTC
TRBV28	.	.	TRBJ1-1	CASSRGDLSTEAFF	TGTGCCAGCAGCCGAGGGGACCTGAGCACTGAAGCTTTCTTT
TRBV29-1	TRBD1	many	TRBJ2-7	CSVEGDRAYEQYF	TGCAGCGTTGAGGGGGACAGGGCCTACGAGCAGTACTTC
TRBV20-1	TRBD1	.	TRBJ1-4	CSASSGTGTLGEKLFF	TGCAGTGCTAGTTCTGGGACAGGGACGTTAGGTGAAAAACTGTTTTTT
TRBV7-2	.	many	TRBJ2-5	CASSRVPTAIETQYF	TGTGCCAGCAGCCGAGTCCCGACAGCAATTGAGACCCAGTACTTC
TRBV18	.	once	TRBJ2-1	CASSPGSAGYNEQFF	TGTGCCAGCTCACCGGGTAGTGCAGGGTACAATGAGCAGTTCTTC
TRBV6-5	.	many	TRBJ2-4	CASTTPRGENIQYF	TGTGCCAGCACCACGCCACGGGGAGAAAACATTCAGTACTTC
TRBV7-6	.	.	TRBJ1-1	CASSLWEYTEAFF	TGTGCCAGCAGCTTATGGGAGTACACTGAAGCTTTCTTT
TRBV4-3	.	.	TRBJ2-6	CTSSQGRLGGSSGANVLTF	TGCACCAGCAGCCAAGGGCGGCTGGGGGGAAGCTCTGGGGCCAACGTCCTGACTTTC
TRBV4-1	.	.	TRBJ2-3	CASSQDLASGTDTQYF	TGCGCCAGCAGCCAAGATCTAGCTAGCGGCACAGATACGCAGTATTTT
TRBV7-2	.	many	TRBJ2-7	CASSLDVGEQYF	TGTGCCAGCAGCTTAGACGTCGGCGAGCAGTACTTC
TRBV2	.	.	TRBJ1-1	CASTETGPNTEAFF	TGTGCCAGCACCGAAACGGGACCCAACACTGAAGCTTTCTTT
TRBV30	.	few	TRBJ1-6	CAWSVPQPVTNSPLHF	TGTGCCTGGAGTGTACCCCAGCCAGTCACCAATTCACCCCTCCACTTT
TRBV28	TRBD1	few	TRBJ2-4	CASSRQGTKNIQYF	TGTGCCAGCAGTCGACAGGGGACCAAAAACATTCAGTACTTC
TRBV4-1	TRBD2	many	TRBJ2-4	CASSQDGRGAKNIQYF	TGCGCCAGCAGCCAAGATGGGCGGGGGGCCAAAAACATTCAGTACTTC
TRBV19	.	.	TRBJ2-7	CASSIGAVPYEQYF	TGTGCCAGTAGTATAGGGGCAGTTCCCTACGAGCAGTACTTC
TRBV4-3	.	.	TRBJ1-3	CTSSPGTPGNTIYF	TGCACCAGCAGCCCCGGGACACCTGGAAACACCATATATTTT
TRBV3-1	.	few	TRBJ2-1	CASSRLESSYNEQFF	TGTGCCAGCAGTCGACTCGAATCTTCCTACAATGAGCAGTTCTTC
TRBV12-3/TRBV12-4	.	.	TRBJ2-7	CASGSGINSEQYF	TGTGCCAGCGGTTCCGGGATAAACTCCGAGCAGTACTTC
TRBV7-3	TRBD2	once	TRBJ2-3	CASSLIGGGMSSTDTQYF	TGTGCCAGCAGCTTAATCGGCGGGGGGATGAGTAGCACAGATACGCAGTATTTT
TRBV7-9	.	.	TRBJ2-5	CASSFSRQRQETQYF	TGTGCCAGCAGCTTCTCCAGACAGCGACAAGAGACCCAGTACTTC
TRBV28	TRBD2	many	TRBJ2-4	CASSSQASGEKNIQYF	TGTGCCAGCAGTTCTCAAGCTAGCGGGGAAAAAAACATTCAGTACTTC
TRBV10-3	.	.	TRBJ1-2	CAVSEGTGVDGYTF	TGTGCCGTCAGTGAGGGGACGGGGGTGGATGGCTACACCTTC
TRBV18	.	many	TRBJ1-2	CASSPGGDYGYTF	TGCGCCAGCAGCCCGGGGGGGGACTATGGCTACACCTTC
TRBV4-1	.	.	TRBJ1-5	CASSQEGLSSGGDQPQHF	TGCGCCAGCAGCCAAGAAGGGTTAAGTAGTGGCGGGGACCAGCCCCAGCATTTT
TRBV2	TRBD1	many	TRBJ2-7	CASRGDSYEQYF	TGTGCCAGCAGAGGGGACAGCTACGAGCAGTACTTC
TRBV7-2	.	few	TRBJ1-1	CASSSQGRMNTEAFF	TGTGCCAGCAGCTCGCAGGGACGCATGAACACTGAAGCTTTCTTT
TRBV29-1	.	.	TRBJ1-1	CSCMSGGNTEAFF	TGCAGCTGTATGAGTGGGGGTAACACTGAAGCTTTCTTT
TRBV7-2	TRBD1	.	TRBJ1-1	CASSLGTDNTEAFF	TGTGCCAGCAGCCTAGGGACAGATAACACTGAAGCTTTCTTT
TRBV6-2/TRBV6-3	.	.	TRBJ2-3	CASSWDLGDTQYF	TGTGCCAGCAGTTGGGACCTAGGGGATACGCAGTATTTT
TRBV7-9	TRBD1	.	TRBJ1-2	CASRAAETGVDYGYTF	TGTGCCAGCAGAGCGGCGGAGACAGGGGTTGACTATGGCTACACCTTC
TRBV4-1	.	many	TRBJ2-7	CASSQDHRGGEQYF	TGCGCCAGCAGCCAAGATCACAGGGGGGGCGAGCAGTACTTC
TRBV12-3/TRBV12-4	.	.	TRBJ2-3	CASSLQGRTDAQYF	TGTGCCAGCAGTTTGCAGGGGCGCACAGATGCGCAGTATTTT
TRBV24-1	.	many	TRBJ2-1	CATIVRAGQQRDNEQFF	TGTGCCACCATTGTGAGGGCGGGACAGCAACGGGACAATGAGCAGTTCTTC
TRBV15	.	few	TRBJ2-1	CATSSPGAVYNEQFF	TGTGCCACCAGCAGTCCAGGGGCCGTCTACAATGAGCAGTTCTTC
TRBV12-3/TRBV12-4	.	.	TRBJ1-5	CASSWRGGVVQPQHF	TGTGCCAGCAGTTGGAGGGGAGGGGTTGTTCAGCCCCAGCATTTT
TRBV7-9	.	.	TRBJ2-5	CASSTPYREQETQYF	TGTGCCAGCAGCACACCATACAGGGAACAAGAGACCCAGTACTTC
TRBV20-1	.	many	TRBJ1-1	CSARDPHTGNTEAFF	TGCAGTGCTAGAGATCCCCATACTGGGAACACTGAAGCTTTCTTT
TRBV20-1	.	.	TRBJ2-3	CSATTVRITDTQYF	TGCAGTGCCACTACGGTCCGGATAACAGATACGCAGTATTTT
TRBV9	.	few	TRBJ2-2	CASSHSGAPGTGELFF	TGTGCCAGCAGCCACTCAGGGGCCCCGGGCACCGGGGAGCTGTTTTTT
TRBV7-9	.	once	TRBJ2-6	CASRFLGSISGANVLTF	TGTGCCAGCAGGTTTCTGGGTTCCATCTCTGGGGCCAACGTCCTGACTTTC
TRBV6-6	TRBD1	few	TRBJ2-3	CASAGTGGSQWYF	TGTGCCAGCGCCGGGACAGGGGGTTCGCAGTGGTATTTT
TRBV9	.	few	TRBJ2-3	CASSVGGPQATDTQYF	TGTGCCAGCAGCGTAGGTGGCCCCCAGGCCACAGATACGCAGTATTTT
TRBV5-1	.	.	TRBJ2-5	CAGSLKGGGQETQYF	TGCGCCGGCAGCTTGAAGGGGGGGGGCCAAGAGACCCAGTACTTC
TRBV7-2	TRBD1	.	TRBJ1-1	CASSRDRGSSTEAFF	TGTGCCAGCAGTCGGGACAGGGGGTCGAGCACTGAAGCTTTCTTT
TRBV7-3	.	few	TRBJ2-5	CASSLDWEETQYF	TGTGCCAGCAGCTTAGACTGGGAGGAGACCCAGTACTTC
TRBV20-1	.	many	TRBJ2-7	CSARDTRSADEQYF	TGCAGTGCTAGAGATACCAGGAGTGCAGACGAGCAGTACTTC
TRBV6-2/TRBV6-3	TRBD2	.	TRBJ2-3	CARSDPTSGGGTDTQYF	TGTGCCCGCAGCGACCCGACTAGCGGGGGCGGCACAGATACGCAGTATTTT
TRBV7-2	TRBD1	.	TRBJ2-3	CASSSTGGAGTDTQYF	TGTGCCAGCAGCTCCACAGGGGGCGCGGGCACAGATACGCAGTATTTT
TRBV6-2/TRBV6-3	TRBD2	few	TRBJ2-5	CASRHSGGARETQYF	TGTGCCAGCAGACATAGCGGGGGGGCCCGGGAGACCCAGTACTTC
TRBV20-1	.	.	TRBJ2-5	CSARGGAGETQYF	TGCAGTGCTAGAGGGGGGGCGGGGGAGACCCAGTACTTC